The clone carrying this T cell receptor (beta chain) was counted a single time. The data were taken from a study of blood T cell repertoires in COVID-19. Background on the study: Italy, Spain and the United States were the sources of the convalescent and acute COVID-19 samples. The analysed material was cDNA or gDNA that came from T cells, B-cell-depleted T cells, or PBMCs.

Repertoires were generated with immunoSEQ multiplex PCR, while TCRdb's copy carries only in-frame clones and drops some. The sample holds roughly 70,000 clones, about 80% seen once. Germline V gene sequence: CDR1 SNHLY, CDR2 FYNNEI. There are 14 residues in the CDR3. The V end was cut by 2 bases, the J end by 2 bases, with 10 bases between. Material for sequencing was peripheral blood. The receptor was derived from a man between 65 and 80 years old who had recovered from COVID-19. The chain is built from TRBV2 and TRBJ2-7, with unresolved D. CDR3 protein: CASSENNLPYEQYF. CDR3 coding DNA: TGTGCCAGCAGTGAAAATAATCTACCCTACGAGCAGTACTTC.